One and the same sample provided the 27 T cell receptor beta chains below, sequenced in a study of response to subunit inactivated influenza vaccine. In TCRdb, the RT-PCR reads were re-called with MiXCR into one record per CDR3 protein. The sample lists 630,000 or so distinct CDR3 sequences; less than 20% were seen once. The sequencing here drew on PBMCs from blood, taken 12 days after vaccination. These receptors were collected from a man between 45 and 60 years old who received an inactivated influenza vaccine.

In its sample, this clonotype was seen a few times. The chain employs TRBV28 and TRBJ1-5; possible D gene TRBD1, 5 bases. Per germline, CDR1 MDHEN and CDR2 SYDVKM. There are 12 residues in the CDR3. Trimming took 2 bases from V and 8 from J, leaving 7 bases between them. This CDR3 is CASSLGGKPQHF. The CDR3 nucleotides read TGTGCCAGCAGTTTAGGGGGAAAGCCCCAGCATTTT.

This clonotype was detected ten times or more. V is TRBV29-1 and J is TRBJ2-5; 9 bases agree with TRBD1. This CDR3 has 15 residues. Trimming took 3 bases from V and 0 from J; bases not matched to a gene: 5. CDR1 SQVTM and CDR2 ANQGSEA come from the germline V gene. DNA for the CDR3: TGCAGCGTTGAGTTACAGGGGGCGTACCAAGAGACCCAGTACTTC. This codes for CSVELQGAYQETQYF.

This clonotype was observed at least ten times. The V and J genes are TRBV28 and TRBJ2-3; perhaps TRBD2 as D (6 bases). Trimming took 3 bases from V and 4 from J, leaving 8 bases between them. The CDR3 has 13 amino acids. The germline CDR1 and CDR2 sequences are MDHEN and SYDVKM. The CDR3 protein is CASSLAGSDTQYF. For the CDR3, the DNA is TGTGCCAGCAGTTTGGCGGGATCAGATACGCAGTATTTT.

The V call is TRBV7-8, the J call TRBJ2-3; possibly TRBD1 for D (6 bases). V lost 7 bases, J lost 2 bases, and 16 bases lay in between. This CDR3 has 15 amino acids. Germline-derived CDR1 and CDR2 are SGHVS and FQNEAQ. CDR3 DNA sequence: TGTGCCAGCAACTCTCTCCGGGACAACACAGATACGCAGTATTTT. Translated: CASNSLRDNTDTQYF.

In this sample, this clonotype turned up a few times. V gene TRBV28 combines with J gene TRBJ2-3; D might be TRBD2 (6 bases). Germline V CDR1 and CDR2: MDHEN, SYDVKM. With 8 bases removed from V and 4 bases from J, the gap between germline ends came to 16 bases. This CDR3 spans 14 amino acids. For the CDR3, the DNA is TGTGCCAGCGCCCTAGGAGGGGTATCAGATACGCAGTATTTT. Its protein is CASALGGVSDTQYF.

J is TRBJ2-2 and V is TRBV5-1; TRBD1 agrees at 8 bases. Germline CDR1 SGHRS, CDR2 YFSETQ. This CDR3 region has 15 residues. Unmatched junction bases numbered 6, after V lost 4 bases and J lost 4 bases. DNA of the CDR3: TGCGCCAGCAGCGGAAGGACAGGGAGCACCGGGGAGCTGTTTTTT. As protein: CASSGRTGSTGELFF.

This clonotype was seen ten or more times. The chain combines TRBV12-3 or TRBV12-4 with TRBJ2-1; no clear D gene. Deletions cut 3 bases from V and 8 bases from J, with 17 bases between. This CDR3 is built from 15 residues. CDR3 sequence (DNA): TGTGCCAGCAGTTTTGATCACCAGCATATATATGAGCAGTTCTTC. Amino acid sequence: CASSFDHQHIYEQFF.

The chain carries TRBV4-1 and TRBJ2-1; 10 positions agree with TRBD2. From germline, CDR1 is MGHRA and CDR2 YSYEKL. J lost 7 bases, V lost 0 bases, and 6 bases had no gene match. The CDR3 consists of 16 residues. The CDR3 region is CASSQEKRGGRNEQFF. The CDR3 DNA reads TGCGCCAGCAGCCAAGAGAAGCGGGGGGGCAGAAATGAGCAGTTCTTC.

The V gene is TRBV7-2, the J gene TRBJ2-3; 7 bases agree with TRBD2. This CDR3 comprises 16 residues. V was pared by 5 bases and J by 2 bases, with 10 bases of the junction left unmatched. CDR1 is SGHTA, CDR2 FQGNSA, per germline. The DNA of the CDR3 is TGTGCCAGCAGCCTCTATCGCGGGGGAAACACAGATACGCAGTATTTT. Protein: CASSLYRGGNTDTQYF.

A few counts support this clonotype. The gene calls are TRBV10-3 and TRBJ2-1; D might be TRBD1 (6 bases). Germline V lookup: CDR1 ENHRY, CDR2 SYGVKD. The CDR3 has 15 amino acids. Trimming cost V 4 bases and J 4 bases, with 14 bases left between them. This CDR3 reads CAISVGRGVYNEQFF. The CDR3 DNA sequence: TGTGCCATCAGTGTCGGCAGGGGTGTTTACAATGAGCAGTTCTTC.

In nucleotides, the CDR3 is TGTGCCAGCAGCGACGGCCCTAGCTCCTACAATGAGCAGTTCTTC. Its protein is CASSDGPSSYNEQFF. The rearrangement uses TRBV11-3 and TRBJ2-1; D is ambiguous. Between the trimmed V and J ends, which lost 5 bases and 0 bases, there was a span of 11 bases. Germline V gene sequence: CDR1 SGHNT, CDR2 YENEEA. The CDR3 extends over 15 amino acids.

V gene TRBV5-1 combines with J gene TRBJ2-5, with 11 bases identical to TRBD2. Germline V lookup: CDR1 SGHRS, CDR2 YFSETQ. The CDR3 loop spans 17 amino acids. V lost 2 bases, J lost 2 bases, and 8 bases stayed unmatched. CDR3 loop: CASSFFPSGGRQETQYF. The CDR3 coding sequence is TGCGCCAGCAGCTTTTTCCCTAGCGGGGGGAGACAAGAGACCCAGTACTTC.

This clonotype has a handful of counts. The CDR3 DNA sequence: TGTGCCACCAGTGACAGTCCATTGGGTGGTGAGCAGTTCTTC. Its protein is CATSDSPLGGEQFF. The chain couples TRBV24-1 to TRBJ2-1; D call uncertain. Germline V gene lookup returns CDR1 KGHDR and CDR2 SFDVKD. V was pared by 4 bases and J by 9 bases, with 15 bases between. The CDR3 length is 14 residues.

There are a few counts of this clonotype. The chain recombines TRBV9 with TRBJ2-3; 10 bases are shared with TRBD2. CDR1 and CDR2 from the germline V gene are SGDLS and YYNGEE. The V gene end was trimmed by 6 bases and the J gene end by 4 bases; junction bases not matched to a gene: 5. This CDR3 region has 14 residues. CDR3 region: CASTGLAGADTQYF. CDR3 nucleotides: TGTGCCAGCACGGGGCTAGCGGGAGCAGATACGCAGTATTTT.

The genes are TRBV4-2 and TRBJ2-3, with 8 positions matching TRBD2. The CDR3 sequence is 19 residues long. Germline V gene sequence: CDR1 LGHNA, CDR2 YNFKEQ. Trimming cost V 0 bases and J 0 bases; bases outside gene matches: 11. Here the CDR3 DNA reads TGTGCCAGCAGCCAAGAGATGAGGCGGGGGGTCTCTAGCACAGATACGCAGTATTTT. Translated: CASSQEMRRGVSSTDTQYF.

The rearrangement joins TRBV20-1 to TRBJ2-7; no firm D call. This CDR3 comprises 12 residues. Germline assignment: CDR1 DFQATT and CDR2 SNEGSKA (reference sequence). The V end was cut by 5 bases, the J end by 2 bases, with 10 bases between. Here the CDR3 DNA reads TGCAGTGCTTCCGACGTAACCTACGAGCAGTACTTC. This codes for CSASDVTYEQYF.

The chain joins TRBV10-2 to TRBJ2-7, with 9 bases fitting TRBD1. CDR3 length: 17 residues. V shed 5 bases and J 6 bases; nucleotides not matched to a gene: 17. The germline V gene encodes CDR1 WSHSY and CDR2 SAAADI. CDR3 sequence (DNA): TGCGCCAGCAGTCTAGATTTCGGACAGGGGAACTTCGGCGAGCAGTACTTC. Protein sequence: CASSLDFGQGNFGEQYF.

The J gene is TRBJ2-7, the V gene TRBV6-2 or TRBV6-3, with unresolved D. The CDR3 is made up of 11 amino acids. V gave up 5 bases and J gave up 9 bases, with 11 bases separating them. Looked up from germline, CDR1 is MNHEY and CDR2 is SVGEGT. This CDR3 reads CASSNGIGQYF. The CDR3 bases are TGTGCCAGCAGTAACGGTATTGGGCAGTACTTC.

The chain combines TRBV2 with TRBJ1-1; 9 bases fit TRBD1. J lost 4 bases, V lost 6 bases, and 3 bases had no gene match. Germline values: CDR1 SNHLY, CDR2 FYNNEI. This CDR3 has 13 residues. CDR3 DNA sequence: TGTGCCAGCAGCATGGGACAGGGCACTGAAGCTTTCTTT. Amino acid sequence: CASSMGQGTEAFF.

The V call is TRBV12-3 or TRBV12-4, the J call TRBJ1-2; the match to TRBD1 covers 11 bases. The CDR3 sequence is 14 residues long. The V and J ends lost 6 bases and 6 bases, in that order; junction bases with no gene match: 6. The CDR3 nucleotides read TGTGCCAGCAGCTTCAGGACAGGGGGCGATGGCTACACCTTC. Protein product: CASSFRTGGDGYTF.

The chain carries TRBV12-3 or TRBV12-4 and TRBJ2-3; 7 nucleotides align to TRBD2. J gave up 2 bases and V 7 bases, and 9 bases lay outside the gene matches. This CDR3 spans 15 amino acids. CDR3 protein: CASTQMGGVTDTQYF. CDR3 nucleotide sequence: TGTGCCAGCACCCAGATGGGAGGGGTCACAGATACGCAGTATTTT.

In its sample, this clonotype was seen a few times. This chain links TRBV4-2 with TRBJ2-1, with 7 bases identical to TRBD1. Germline V gene lookup returns CDR1 LGHNA and CDR2 YNFKEQ. The length of the CDR3 is 16 residues. Trimming removed 1 base from V and 3 bases from J; junction bases left unmatched: 6. CDR3 in DNA: TGTGCCAGCAGCCAAGCGCAGGGGGTTAACTACAATGAGCAGTTCTTC. It is translated as CASSQAQGVNYNEQFF.

The chain uses TRBV7-9 and TRBJ1-2, with D possibly matching TRBD1 (6 bases). The V gene's germline CDR1 is SEHNR and CDR2 FQNEAQ (reference sequence). CDR3 length: 16 amino acids. V lost 4 bases and J lost 5, with 20 bases in between. As DNA, the CDR3 is TGTGCCAGCAGCTCCCCCCCCAGGGGTTTTAATTATGGCTACACCTTC. Translation gives CASSSPPRGFNYGYTF.

This clonotype showed up just a few times. The rearrangement links TRBV7-8 to TRBJ1-3; unclear D gene. CDR1 is SGHVS, CDR2 FQNEAQ, per germline. V was shortened by 3 bases and J by 0 bases, with 12 bases between the two germline ends. This CDR3 has 16 residues. The CDR3 reads CASSFDTPRSGNTIYF. CDR3 coding DNA: TGTGCCAGCAGCTTCGACACTCCGCGCTCTGGAAACACCATATATTTT.

This clonotype turned up a few times. The rearrangement uses TRBV7-3 and TRBJ2-1; 8 positions agree with TRBD2. This CDR3 comprises 14 residues. After removal of 8 bases from V and 6 bases from J, the junction contained 9 bases not matched to a gene. Germline CDR1 SGHTA, CDR2 FQGTGA. CDR3 bases: TGTGCCAGCCAACCGACTAGCGTTGGCAATGAGCAGTTCTTC. Translating it yields CASQPTSVGNEQFF.

CDR3 protein: CASSYRGTGGQPQHF. In nucleotides, the CDR3 is TGTGCCAGCAGTTACCGGGGGACAGGGGGTCAGCCCCAGCATTTT. The V and J genes are TRBV6-2 or TRBV6-3 and TRBJ1-5; 11 positions agree with TRBD1. Germline assignment: CDR1 MNHEY and CDR2 SVGEGT. V trimming: 2 bases; J trimming: 6 bases; junction bases outside the gene matches: 3. The CDR3 consists of 15 residues.

This sequence joins TRBV20-1 and TRBJ1-4; D is ambiguous. Germline V CDR1 and CDR2: DFQATT, SNEGSKA (reference sequence). The V gene lost 6 bases and the J gene lost 5 bases, with 13 bases spanning the gap. The CDR3 totals 13 residues. CDR3 residues: CSAPDRPNEKLFF. CDR3 in DNA: TGCAGTGCCCCCGACCGGCCGAATGAAAAACTGTTTTTT.